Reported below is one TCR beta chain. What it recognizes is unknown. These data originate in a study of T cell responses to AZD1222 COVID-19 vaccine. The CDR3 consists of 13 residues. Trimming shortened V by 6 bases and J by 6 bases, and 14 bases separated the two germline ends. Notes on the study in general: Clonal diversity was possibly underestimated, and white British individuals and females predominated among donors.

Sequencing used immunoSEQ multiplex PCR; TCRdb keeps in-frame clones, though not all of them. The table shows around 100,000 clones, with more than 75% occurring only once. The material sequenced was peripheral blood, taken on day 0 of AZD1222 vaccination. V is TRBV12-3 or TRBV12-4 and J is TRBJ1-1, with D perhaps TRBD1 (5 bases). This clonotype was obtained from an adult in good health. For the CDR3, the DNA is TGTGCCAGCAGCCCCCGCAGGGTGGCTGAAGCTTTCTTT. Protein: CASSPRRVAEAFF.